The clone carrying this T cell receptor beta chain has ten or more counts. The data were obtained in a study of molecular identifiers for immune sequencing clone quantification. TCRdb re-analysed the PCR reads in MiXCR, keeping a single row per CDR3 protein. The data show some 590,000 distinct CDR3 sequences, about 25% seen once. Trimming stripped 9 bases from V and 4 bases from J, with 12 bases between. CDR3 size: 12 residues. CDR1 and CDR2 (germline): MDHEN, SYDVKM. The chain combines TRBV28 with TRBJ1-1; D gene uncertain. Specimen: naive CD8+ T cells from blood, with Jurkat cell RNA spiked in. The subset here: FACS-sorted CD8+CD4-CCR7+CD45RA+ naive T cells. The sequence came from a human donor in good health. Some libraries in this study had Jurkat cell RNA spiked in. The CDR3 nucleotides read TGTGCCAGTGGCGAGGCAATCACTGAAGCTTTCTTT. It yields the protein CASGEAITEAFF.